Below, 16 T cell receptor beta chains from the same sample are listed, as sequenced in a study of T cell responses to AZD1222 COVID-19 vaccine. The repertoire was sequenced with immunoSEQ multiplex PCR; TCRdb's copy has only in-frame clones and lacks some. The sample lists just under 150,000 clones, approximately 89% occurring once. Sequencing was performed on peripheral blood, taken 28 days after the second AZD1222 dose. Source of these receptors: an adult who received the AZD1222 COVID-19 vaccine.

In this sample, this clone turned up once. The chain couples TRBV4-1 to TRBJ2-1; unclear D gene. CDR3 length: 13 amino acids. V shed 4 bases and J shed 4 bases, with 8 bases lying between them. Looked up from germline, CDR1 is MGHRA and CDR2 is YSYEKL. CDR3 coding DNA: TGCGCCAGCAGCCCGAAAGCGTACAATGAGCAGTTCTTC. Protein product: CASSPKAYNEQFF.

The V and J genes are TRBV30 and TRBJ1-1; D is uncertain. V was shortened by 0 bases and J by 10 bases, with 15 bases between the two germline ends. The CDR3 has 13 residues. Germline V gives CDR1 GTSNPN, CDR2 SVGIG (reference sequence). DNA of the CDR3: TGTGCCTGGAGTGTACTGATGTCCGGTGGAGCTTTCTTT. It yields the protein CAWSVLMSGGAFF. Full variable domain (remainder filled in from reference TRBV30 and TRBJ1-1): SQTIHQWPATLVQPVGSPLSLECTVEGTSNPNLYWYRQAAGRGLQLLFYSVGIGQISSEVPQNLSASRPQDRQFILSSKKLLLSDSGFYLCAWSVLMSGGAFFGQGTRLTVV.

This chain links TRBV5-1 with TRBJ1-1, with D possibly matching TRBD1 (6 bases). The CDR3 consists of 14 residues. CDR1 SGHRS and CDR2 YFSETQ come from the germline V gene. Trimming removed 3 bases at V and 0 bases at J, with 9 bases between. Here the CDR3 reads CASSSDSMNTEAFF. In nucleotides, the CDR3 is TGCGCCAGCAGCTCGGACAGCATGAACACTGAAGCTTTCTTT.

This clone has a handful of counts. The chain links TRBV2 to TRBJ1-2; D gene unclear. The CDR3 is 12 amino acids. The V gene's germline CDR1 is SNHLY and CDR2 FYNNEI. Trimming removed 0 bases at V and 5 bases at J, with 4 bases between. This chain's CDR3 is CASSEAEYGYTF. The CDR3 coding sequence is TGTGCCAGCAGTGAAGCCGAGTATGGCTACACCTTC.

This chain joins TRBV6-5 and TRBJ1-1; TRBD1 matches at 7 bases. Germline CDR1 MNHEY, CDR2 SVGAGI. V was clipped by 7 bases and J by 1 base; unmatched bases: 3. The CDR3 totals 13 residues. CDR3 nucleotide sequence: TGTGCCAGCAAAGGACAGGCGAACACTGAAGCTTTCTTT. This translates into CASKGQANTEAFF.

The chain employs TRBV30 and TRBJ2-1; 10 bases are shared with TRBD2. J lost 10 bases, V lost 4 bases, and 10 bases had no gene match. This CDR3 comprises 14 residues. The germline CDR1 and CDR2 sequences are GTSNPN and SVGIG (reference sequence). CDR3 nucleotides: TGTGCCTGGACGGTTAGTGAGGGACTAGCGGAGCAGTTCTTC. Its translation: CAWTVSEGLAEQFF.

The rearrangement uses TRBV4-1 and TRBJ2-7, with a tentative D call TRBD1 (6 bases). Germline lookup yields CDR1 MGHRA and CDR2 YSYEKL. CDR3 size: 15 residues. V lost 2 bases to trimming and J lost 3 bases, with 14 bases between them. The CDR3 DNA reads TGCGCCAGCAGCCAAAAGGGGGACACACACTACGAGCAGTACTTC. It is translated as CASSQKGDTHYEQYF.

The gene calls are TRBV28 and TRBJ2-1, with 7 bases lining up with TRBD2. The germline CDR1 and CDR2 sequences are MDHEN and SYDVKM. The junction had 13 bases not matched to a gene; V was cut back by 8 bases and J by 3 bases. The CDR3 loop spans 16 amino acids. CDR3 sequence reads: CASSTRGGSIYNEQFF. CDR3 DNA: TGTGCCAGCTCTACGAGGGGCGGGAGTATCTACAATGAGCAGTTCTTC.

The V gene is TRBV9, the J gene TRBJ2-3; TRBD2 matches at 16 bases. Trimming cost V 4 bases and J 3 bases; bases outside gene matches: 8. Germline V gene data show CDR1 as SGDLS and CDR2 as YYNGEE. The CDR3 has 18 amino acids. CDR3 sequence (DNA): TGTGCCAGCAGCCCGGGACTAGCGGGAGGGGATGTAACAGATACGCAGTATTTT. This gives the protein CASSPGLAGGDVTDTQYF.

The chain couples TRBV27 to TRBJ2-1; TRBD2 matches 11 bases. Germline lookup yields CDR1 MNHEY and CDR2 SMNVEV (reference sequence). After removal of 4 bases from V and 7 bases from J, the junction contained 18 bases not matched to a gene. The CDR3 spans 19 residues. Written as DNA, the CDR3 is TGTGCCAGCAGTTCCGGTTTTAGCGGGAGGGTCATCTCCGCTAATGAGCAGTTCTTC. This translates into CASSSGFSGRVISANEQFF.

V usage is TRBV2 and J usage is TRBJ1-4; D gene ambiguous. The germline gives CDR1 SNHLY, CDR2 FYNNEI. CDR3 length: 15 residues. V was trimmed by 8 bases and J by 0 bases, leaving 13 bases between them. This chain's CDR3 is CASVEISATNEKLFF. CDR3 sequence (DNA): TGTGCCAGCGTTGAGATAAGTGCAACTAATGAAAAACTGTTTTTT. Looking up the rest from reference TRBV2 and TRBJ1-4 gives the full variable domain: EPEVTQTPSHQVTQMGQEVILRCVPISNHLYFYWYRQILGQKVEFLVSFYNNEISEKSEIFDDQFSVERPDGSNFTLKIRSTKLEDSAMYFCASVEISATNEKLFFGSGTQLSVL.

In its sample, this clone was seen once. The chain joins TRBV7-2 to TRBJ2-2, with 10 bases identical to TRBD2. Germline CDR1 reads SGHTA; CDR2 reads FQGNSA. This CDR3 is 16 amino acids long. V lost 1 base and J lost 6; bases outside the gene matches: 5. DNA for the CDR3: TGTGCCAGCAGCTTAGAATGGACTAGCGGTTCCGGGGAGCTGTTTTTT. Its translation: CASSLEWTSGSGELFF.

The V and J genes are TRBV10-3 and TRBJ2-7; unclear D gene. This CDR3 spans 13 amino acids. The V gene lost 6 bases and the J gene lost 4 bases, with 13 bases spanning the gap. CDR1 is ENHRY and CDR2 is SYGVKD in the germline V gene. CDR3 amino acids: CAIRSPPSYEQYF. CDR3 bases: TGTGCCATCAGATCGCCCCCTTCGTACGAGCAGTACTTC.

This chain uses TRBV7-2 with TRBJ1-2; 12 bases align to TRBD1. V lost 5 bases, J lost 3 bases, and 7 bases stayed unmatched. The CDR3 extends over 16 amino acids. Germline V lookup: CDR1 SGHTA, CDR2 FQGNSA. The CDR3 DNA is TGTGCCAGCAGCCGCTCCGGGACAGGGGGCGACTATGGCTACACCTTC. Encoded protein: CASSRSGTGGDYGYTF.

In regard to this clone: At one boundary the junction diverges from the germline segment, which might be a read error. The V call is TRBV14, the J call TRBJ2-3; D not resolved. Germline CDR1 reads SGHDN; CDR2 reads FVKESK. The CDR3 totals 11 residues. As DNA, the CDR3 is TGTGCCAGCAGTCAAGGCCCCTCGCAGTATTTT. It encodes CASSQGPSQYF.

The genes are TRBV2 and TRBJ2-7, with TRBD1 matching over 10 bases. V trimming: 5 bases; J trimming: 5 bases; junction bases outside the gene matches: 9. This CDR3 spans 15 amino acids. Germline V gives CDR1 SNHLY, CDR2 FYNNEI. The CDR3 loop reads CASSPRQGARDEQYF. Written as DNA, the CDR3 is TGTGCCAGCAGTCCCCGACAGGGGGCAAGGGACGAGCAGTACTTC. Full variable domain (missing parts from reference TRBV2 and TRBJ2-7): EPEVTQTPSHQVTQMGQEVILRCVPISNHLYFYWYRQILGQKVEFLVSFYNNEISEKSEIFDDQFSVERPDGSNFTLKIRSTKLEDSAMYFCASSPRQGARDEQYFGPGTRLTVT.